These T cell receptor beta chains were read from a single sample in a study of TIL therapy for anti-PD-1-resistant metastatic lung cancer. Sequenced by immunoSEQ multiplex PCR; TCRdb stores in-frame clones only, minus some. The profile shows tens of thousands of clones, 60% to 85% of them singletons. Sample: blood, taken at baseline. The receptors originated from a person aged 25 to 85 with non-small cell lung cancer. CDR3s include the opening cysteine and the closing phenylalanine or tryptophan. Fields, in order: D gene, J gene, V gene, CDR3 protein, CDR3 DNA. The D gene is left open where the match is weak.

d_gene: -
j_gene: TRBJ1-5
v_gene: TRBV19
CDR3aa: CASTLREGVGNQPQHF
CDR3nt: TGTGCCAGTACCCTACGGGAGGGAGTCGGCAATCAGCCCCAGCATTTT

d_gene: TRBD2
j_gene: TRBJ2-2
v_gene: TRBV7-3
CDR3aa: CASREASSTGELFF
CDR3nt: TGTGCCAGTCGGGAGGCTAGCAGCACCGGGGAGCTGTTTTTT

d_gene: -
j_gene: TRBJ2-7
v_gene: TRBV28
CDR3aa: CASRNAVFPYEQYF
CDR3nt: TGTGCCAGCAGAAACGCAGTTTTTCCCTACGAGCAGTACTTC

d_gene: TRBD1
j_gene: TRBJ2-5
v_gene: TRBV28
CDR3aa: CASSSDRGGETQYF
CDR3nt: TGTGCCAGCAGCTCCGACAGGGGTGGAGAGACCCAGTACTTC

d_gene: TRBD1
j_gene: TRBJ1-1
v_gene: TRBV5-4
CDR3aa: CASSIDRGRTEAFF
CDR3nt: TGTGCCAGCAGTATTGACAGGGGGCGCACTGAAGCTTTCTTT

d_gene: -
j_gene: TRBJ1-1
v_gene: TRBV29-1
CDR3aa: CSVVGRANTEAFF
CDR3nt: TGCAGCGTTGTGGGCAGGGCTAACACTGAAGCTTTCTTT

d_gene: TRBD2
j_gene: TRBJ2-5
v_gene: TRBV15
CDR3aa: CATSRKAGGPMEQYF
CDR3nt: TGTGCCACCAGCAGGAAAGCGGGGGGGCCAATGGAGCAGTACTTC

d_gene: TRBD2
j_gene: TRBJ2-7
v_gene: TRBV28
CDR3aa: CASSFGGRGSYEQYF
CDR3nt: TGTGCCAGCAGTTTTGGCGGGAGGGGCTCCTACGAGCAGTACTTC

d_gene: -
j_gene: TRBJ2-1
v_gene: TRBV28
CDR3aa: CASSLPLNEQFF
CDR3nt: TGTGCCAGCAGTTTACCCCTCAATGAGCAGTTCTTC

d_gene: -
j_gene: TRBJ2-1
v_gene: TRBV4-3
CDR3aa: CASSQSYGEQFF
CDR3nt: TGCGCCAGCAGCCAGAGTTACGGTGAGCAGTTCTTC

d_gene: -
j_gene: TRBJ1-5
v_gene: TRBV6-6
CDR3aa: CASSKRRTNQPQHF
CDR3nt: TGTGCCAGCAGTAAGCGACGGACAAATCAGCCCCAGCATTTT